This record looks at one TCR beta chain sequence and its context. Its antigen is not known. This specimen comes from a study of shared clonotypes between healthy human individuals. Study-wide points: A reduction in generation probabilities was seen for non-shared clonotypes relative to those shared by all four donors.

CD45RO-negative, CCR7-positively selected cells formed the naive CD8 fraction, excluding terminally differentiated effector memory CD45RA+ cells. With V trimmed by 6 bases and J by 3 bases, 11 bases remained unmatched. The germline V gene encodes CDR1 MDHEN and CDR2 SYDVKM. This CDR3 has 17 residues. Profiling relied on immunoSEQ multiplex PCR, and the TCRdb table lists in-frame clones only, not all of them. This sample has a few million clones; just under 95% occur once, and the top ten carry more than 1.5%. The sample comprised naive CD8+ T cells from PBMCs. The chain has TRBV28 and TRBJ2-7; TRBD2 matches 13 bases. This receptor was taken from a man aged 18 to 29 in good health. Some clones in this sample may be carry-over from other donors' samples. CDR3: CASRLVVGTSGNYEQYF. The DNA for the CDR3 is TGTGCCAGCAGGCTCGTCGTTGGGACTAGCGGGAACTACGAGCAGTACTTC.